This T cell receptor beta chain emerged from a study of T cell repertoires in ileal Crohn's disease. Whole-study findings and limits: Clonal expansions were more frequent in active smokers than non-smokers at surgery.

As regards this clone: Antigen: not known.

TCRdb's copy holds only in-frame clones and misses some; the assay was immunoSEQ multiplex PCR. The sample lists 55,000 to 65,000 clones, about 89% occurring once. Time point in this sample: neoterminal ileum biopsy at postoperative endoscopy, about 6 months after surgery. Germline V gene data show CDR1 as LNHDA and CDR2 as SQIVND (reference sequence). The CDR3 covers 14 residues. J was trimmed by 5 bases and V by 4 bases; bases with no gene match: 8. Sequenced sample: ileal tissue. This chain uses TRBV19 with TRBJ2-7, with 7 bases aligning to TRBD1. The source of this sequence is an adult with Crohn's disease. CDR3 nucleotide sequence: TGTGCCAGTAGTACCACGGACAGGTCCCACGAGCAGTACTTC. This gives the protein CASSTTDRSHEQYF. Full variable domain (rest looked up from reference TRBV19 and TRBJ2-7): DGGITQSPKYLFRKEGQNVTLSCEQNLNHDAMYWYRQDPGQGLRLIYYSQIVNDFQKGDIAEGYSVSREKKESFPLTVTSAQKNPTAFYLCASSTTDRSHEQYFGPGTRLTVT.